This entry lists 26 T cell receptor beta chains sequenced from one sample in a study of blood T cell repertoires in COVID-19. The repertoire was sequenced with immunoSEQ multiplex PCR; TCRdb's copy has only in-frame clones and lacks some. The sample includes approximately 60,000 clones, around 80% of them seen just once. The sequenced sample was peripheral blood. Receptor source: a woman aged 55-70 years with acute or convalescent COVID-19.

The chain employs TRBV6-5 and TRBJ1-3, with TRBD1 as a possible D gene (6 bases). Germline CDR1 is MNHEY and CDR2 is SVGAGI. V lost 6 bases and J lost 0, with 12 bases in between. The CDR3 length is 15 residues. The CDR3 nucleotides are TGTGCCAGCAGGACTCTACAGGGCTCTGGAAACACCATATATTTT. Encoded protein: CASRTLQGSGNTIYF.

Points on this clone: An end of the junction does not agree with germline; a read error may underlie this. J is TRBJ1-1 and V is TRBV6-2 or TRBV6-3; no definite D call. The CDR3 contains 14 residues. Germline assignment: CDR1 MNHEY and CDR2 SVGEGT. This CDR3 is CASSYSWRNAEAFF. The CDR3 DNA follows: TGTGCCAGCAGTTACTCGTGGAGGAACGCTGAAGCTTTCTTT.

In DNA, the CDR3 is TGTGCCAGCAGCTCAAGGGGACTCCAATACGAGCAGTACTTC. This codes for CASSSRGLQYEQYF. The chain recombines TRBV3-1 (or the pseudogene TRBV3-2) with TRBJ2-7; weak D call: TRBD2 (6 bases). V shed 5 bases and J shed 4 bases, with 15 bases lying between them. CDR3 length equals 14 residues. Germline CDR1 LGHDT, CDR2 YNNKEL (reference sequence).

The chain has TRBV2 and TRBJ2-7; the D is unclear. V was trimmed by 4 bases and J by 3 bases, leaving 4 bases between them. Germline V gene data show CDR1 as SNHLY and CDR2 as FYNNEI. The CDR3 totals 11 residues. CDR3 loop: CASSVHYEQYF. The CDR3 DNA reads TGTGCCAGCAGTGTACACTACGAGCAGTACTTC.

Only a few counts were recorded for this clone. The genes are TRBV5-1 and TRBJ2-3, with D possibly TRBD2 on 5 matching bases. Germline CDR1 and CDR2: SGHRS and YFSETQ. The V end lost 3 bases, the J end lost 1 base, and 15 bases lay between the germline ends. The CDR3 has 16 residues. The CDR3 is CASSSSPGGGTDTQYF. CDR3 nucleotide sequence: TGCGCCAGCAGCTCCTCGCCTGGAGGCGGCACAGATACGCAGTATTTT.

The genes are TRBV27 and TRBJ1-5; no reliable D call. The V and J ends lost 2 bases and 0 bases respectively, with 2 bases between them. The CDR3 runs to 13 residues. Per germline, CDR1 MNHEY and CDR2 SMNVEV (reference sequence). The CDR3 DNA sequence: TGTGCCAGCAGTTTACGTAGCAATCAGCCCCAGCATTTT. Translation gives CASSLRSNQPQHF.

Concerning this clone: Other DNA sequences in the same sample also yield this CDR3. The gene calls are TRBV7-3 and TRBJ1-1; TRBD1 might be the D (5 bases). CDR1 and CDR2 (germline): SGHTA, FQGTGA. V was shortened by 5 bases and J by 3 bases, with 10 bases between the two germline ends. CDR3 length equals 13 residues. This CDR3 is CASSRRADTEAFF. Here the CDR3 DNA reads TGTGCCAGCAGCCGCAGGGCGGACACTGAAGCTTTCTTT.

J is TRBJ2-3 and V is TRBV7-3; TRBD2 matches at 9 bases. With 5 bases clipped from V and 4 bases from J, the junction kept 10 bases outside the gene matches. The CDR3 runs to 16 residues. Germline V CDR1 and CDR2: SGHTA, FQGTGA. The CDR3 sequence is CASSISASGGSDTQYF. CDR3 coding DNA: TGTGCCAGCAGCATTTCGGCGAGCGGGGGGTCAGATACGCAGTATTTT.

The chain recombines TRBV5-1 with TRBJ2-7; 7 nucleotides line up with TRBD1. V lost 5 bases and J lost 5; bases outside the gene matches: 10. Germline values: CDR1 SGHRS, CDR2 YFSETQ. The CDR3 length is 14 residues. CDR3 sequence: CASRTTGIKDEQYF. CDR3 bases: TGCGCCAGCAGAACGACAGGGATCAAGGACGAGCAGTACTTC.

The rearrangement uses TRBV2 and TRBJ2-3, with a weak D call TRBD1 (5 bases). V lost 7 bases and J lost 2, with 13 bases in between. The CDR3 extends over 14 amino acids. Looked up from germline, CDR1 is SNHLY and CDR2 is FYNNEI. DNA for the CDR3: TGTGCCAGCACAGGGCGGTCCCTCACAGATACGCAGTATTTT. It codes for CASTGRSLTDTQYF.

This chain joins TRBV15 and TRBJ1-1; D remains ambiguous. Germline CDR1 and CDR2: LNHNV and YYDKDF (reference sequence). V gave up 5 bases and J gave up 1 base, with 11 bases separating them. The CDR3 sequence is 14 residues long. The DNA for the CDR3 is TGTGCCACCAGCCGACGGGTTGGGAACACTGAAGCTTTCTTT. Protein: CATSRRVGNTEAFF. Supplemented by reference TRBV15 and TRBJ1-1, the full variable domain reads DAMVIQNPRYQVTQFGKPVTLSCSQTLNHNVMYWYQQKSSQAPKLLFHYYDKDFNNEADTPDNFQSRRPNTSFCFLDIRSPGLGDTAMYLCATSRRVGNTEAFFGQGTRLTVV.

This chain uses TRBV2 with TRBJ2-2; D may be TRBD1 (6 bases). The germline gives CDR1 SNHLY, CDR2 FYNNEI. The V and J ends lost 8 bases and 6 bases respectively, with 19 bases between them. The CDR3 extends over 15 amino acids. The DNA of the CDR3 is TGTGCCAGCCACATTGGGACACGTTCTGCCGGGGAGCTGTTTTTT. Its translation is CASHIGTRSAGELFF.

The CDR3 DNA sequence: TGTGCCAGCAGAAATGCCGCGGTTGGTGAAAAACTGTTTTTT. This encodes CASRNAAVGEKLFF. The gene calls are TRBV6-6 and TRBJ1-4; D remains ambiguous. The CDR3 is 14 amino acids. The germline V gene encodes CDR1 MNHNY and CDR2 SVGAGI (reference sequence). Between the trimmed V and J ends, which lost 6 bases and 7 bases, there was a span of 15 bases.

The chain employs TRBV5-4 and TRBJ1-6, with 7 bases fitting TRBD1. The CDR3 loop spans 16 amino acids. The germline V gene has CDR1 SGHNT and CDR2 YYREEE (reference sequence). V gave up 3 bases and J gave up 6 bases; unmatched junction bases: 9. CDR3: CASSSEQGSLNSPLHF. In nucleotides, the CDR3 is TGTGCCAGCAGCTCCGAACAGGGGAGCCTTAATTCACCCCTCCACTTT.

This rearrangement joins TRBV30 to TRBJ1-4, with D tentatively TRBD1 (5 bases). Germline CDR1 is GTSNPN and CDR2 is SVGIG (reference sequence). The CDR3 contains 17 residues. Trimming left V 3 bases short and J 0 bases short, with 17 bases between. The CDR3 nucleotides read TGTGCCTGGAGCCCCAGGGTTGGGATAGCAACTAATGAAAAACTGTTTTTT. Translated, it gives CAWSPRVGIATNEKLFF.

V is TRBV5-1 and J is TRBJ2-3, with 11 bases lining up with TRBD2. Germline V lookup: CDR1 SGHRS, CDR2 YFSETQ. The length of the CDR3 is 14 residues. Trimming took 3 bases from V and 6 from J; bases not matched to a gene: 3. CDR3 in DNA: TGCGCCAGCAGCTGGATAGCGGGGGGGGATACGCAGTATTTT. Amino acid sequence: CASSWIAGGDTQYF.

The chain is built from TRBV19 and TRBJ1-1; no reliable D call. The V and J ends lost 2 bases and 2 bases respectively, with 12 bases between them. The CDR3 spans 15 residues. Germline lookup yields CDR1 LNHDA and CDR2 SQIVND (reference sequence). The CDR3 coding sequence is TGTGCCAGTAGTATACGAGGGCAAGGTAACACTGAAGCTTTCTTT. It translates to CASSIRGQGNTEAFF.

The CDR3 nucleotides read TGTGCCAGCAGCTTATACGGCCCGGGACTAGCGGGGGTGTCCGGGGAGCTGTTTTTT. As protein: CASSLYGPGLAGVSGELFF. The chain is built from TRBV7-6 and TRBJ2-2, with 14 bases lining up with TRBD2. CDR3 length: 19 amino acids. J lost 6 bases, V lost 2 bases, and 11 bases had no gene match. Germline V CDR1 and CDR2: SGHVS, FNYEAQ.

The chain joins TRBV12-3 or TRBV12-4 to TRBJ2-1, with D uncertain. CDR3 length equals 11 residues. Trimming pared 3 bases from V and 9 bases from J, leaving 6 bases between. CDR3 sequence: CASSFASEQFF. In DNA, the CDR3 is TGTGCCAGCAGTTTCGCCAGTGAGCAGTTCTTC.

V and J are TRBV5-1 and TRBJ1-1; 8 bases map to TRBD1. Germline CDR1 reads SGHRS; CDR2 reads YFSETQ. The CDR3 consists of 15 residues. After removal of 4 bases from V and 4 bases from J, the junction contained 9 bases not matched to a gene. This CDR3 reads CASSAGQGGGTEAFF. As DNA, the CDR3 is TGCGCCAGCAGCGCTGGACAGGGCGGGGGCACTGAAGCTTTCTTT.

In its sample, this clone was seen once. The V call is TRBV5-4, the J call TRBJ2-3; the match to TRBD2 covers 12 bases. CDR3 size: 20 residues. V trimming: 4 bases; J trimming: 2 bases; junction bases outside the gene matches: 17. Germline CDR1 is SGHNT and CDR2 is YYREEE (reference sequence). In DNA, the CDR3 is TGTGCCAGCAGCATTGTTGGACTAGCGGGGAGGCTCCTCGACACAGATACGCAGTATTTT. This sequence encodes CASSIVGLAGRLLDTDTQYF.

The chain couples TRBV27 to TRBJ1-6; D may be TRBD1 (6 bases). V dropped 1 base and J dropped 6 bases, with 13 bases sitting between them. Germline V gene data show CDR1 as MNHEY and CDR2 as SMNVEV (reference sequence). The CDR3 loop spans 16 amino acids. CDR3 region: CASSLLQGPSNSPLHF. The CDR3 DNA reads TGTGCCAGCAGTTTATTACAGGGACCAAGTAATTCACCCCTCCACTTT.

V gene TRBV7-9 combines with J gene TRBJ2-7; no firm D call. The germline CDR1 and CDR2 sequences are SEHNR and FQNEAQ (reference sequence). The germline V and J ends were trimmed by 1 base and 6 bases, with 13 bases remaining between them. This CDR3 is 14 amino acids long. CDR3 nucleotides: TGTGCCAGCAGCTTAGGGGCTCCCTCGCTCGAGCAGTACTTC. Residues: CASSLGAPSLEQYF.

This clone is a singleton in its sample. The chain couples TRBV7-9 to TRBJ1-2; no firm D call. The CDR3 runs to 11 residues. Trimming took 4 bases from V and 13 from J, leaving 13 bases between them. CDR1 and CDR2 from the germline V gene are SEHNR and FQNEAQ (reference sequence). This CDR3 reads CASSSASSVTF. The CDR3 DNA reads as TGTGCCAGCAGCTCAGCCTCCTCGGTCACCTTC.

The chain recombines TRBV15 with TRBJ2-4, with a tentative D call TRBD2 (5 bases). The CDR3 runs to 12 residues. Trimming shortened V by 5 bases and J by 8 bases, and 10 bases separated the two germline ends. The germline V gene encodes CDR1 LNHNV and CDR2 YYDKDF (reference sequence). The CDR3 DNA sequence: TGTGCCACCAGCGGTGGAGGAGACATTCAGTACTTC. Its translation: CATSGGGDIQYF.

The chain joins TRBV7-2 to TRBJ1-5, with D unclear. Trimming removed 1 base from V and 1 base from J, with 8 bases in between. The germline CDR1 and CDR2 sequences are SGHTA and FQGNSA. The CDR3 has 15 residues. CDR3 coding DNA: TGTGCCAGCAGCTTAGGGGCGGGGAGCAATCAGCCCCAGCATTTT. As protein: CASSLGAGSNQPQHF.